The rows below give T cell receptor beta chains drawn from one sample of a study of shared clonotypes between healthy human individuals. Clones were read by immunoSEQ multiplex PCR, and TCRdb kept only the in-frame ones, dropping some. The sample has 2 million to 3 million clones; 93% are singletons. The sample was naive CD4+ T cells from PBMCs. These receptor sequences come from a man aged 18 to 30 in good health. Some clones in this sample may be carry-over from other donors' samples. Both conserved end residues are part of each CDR3. A D gene is named only where the DNA matches it firmly. Expanded clones get a size class; other rows say once, few or many, or leave the size out.

J gene	D gene	V gene	clone size	CDR3 protein	CDR3 DNA
TRBJ1-5	-	TRBV5-5	-	CASSPEDGSNQPQHF	TGTGCCAGCAGCCCCGAGGACGGGAGCAATCAGCCCCAGCATTTT
TRBJ2-3	-	TRBV7-6	-	CASSLGNSLGGDTQYF	TGTGCCAGCAGCTTGGGCAACTCCTTAGGAGGAGATACGCAGTATTTT
TRBJ2-7	-	TRBV14	-	CASSQTALRGAGYEQYF	TGTGCCAGCAGCCAAACCGCGCTCAGGGGTGCCGGCTACGAGCAGTACTTC
TRBJ2-7	TRBD1	TRBV2	-	CASTPFRDRDYEQYF	TGTGCCAGCACCCCGTTCCGGGACAGGGACTACGAGCAGTACTTC
TRBJ2-7	-	TRBV19	once	CASSIVAGLYEQYF	TGTGCCAGTAGTATTGTTGCAGGGCTGTACGAGCAGTACTTC
TRBJ1-5	TRBD1	TRBV6-6	-	CASSPLRGDQPQHF	TGTGCCAGCAGCCCCCTCAGGGGGGATCAGCCCCAGCATTTT
TRBJ2-7	-	TRBV6-1	-	CASSAERSYEQYF	TGTGCCAGCAGTGCAGAGCGCTCCTACGAGCAGTACTTC
TRBJ1-4	-	TRBV9	-	CASSPPSGRTTNEKLFF	TGTGCCAGCAGCCCCCCTAGCGGCCGAACAACTAATGAAAAACTGTTTTTT
TRBJ1-1	TRBD1	TRBV7-9	-	CASSQTGVHTEAFF	TGTGCCAGCAGTCAAACAGGGGTCCACACTGAAGCTTTCTTT
TRBJ2-5	TRBD1	TRBV5-5	once	CASSLTGGTETQYF	TGTGCCAGCAGCTTGACAGGGGGCACAGAGACCCAGTACTTC
TRBJ1-5	-	TRBV28	-	CASSLYKANQPQHF	TGTGCCAGCAGTTTATACAAGGCGAATCAGCCCCAGCATTTT
TRBJ2-5	-	TRBV5-1	-	CASSLGPPVETQYF	TGCGCCAGCAGCTTGGGGCCGCCCGTGGAGACCCAGTACTTC
TRBJ1-2	TRBD1	TRBV28	-	CASTGTGVGYGYTF	TGTGCCAGCACCGGGACAGGGGTGGGGTATGGCTACACCTTC
TRBJ2-1	-	TRBV19	-	CASSIEGGSSYNEQFF	TGTGCCAGTAGTATAGAGGGGGGATCCTCCTACAATGAGCAGTTCTTC
TRBJ2-1	TRBD1	TRBV5-4	-	CASSQGTGPNHEQFF	TGTGCCAGCAGTCAGGGGACAGGGCCTAATCATGAGCAGTTCTTC
TRBJ2-2	-	TRBV9	once	CASGRRTGELFF	TGTGCCAGCGGGAGGAGGACCGGGGAGCTGTTTTTT
TRBJ2-5	TRBD1	TRBV11-2	-	CASSLVTGGPETQYF	TGTGCCAGCAGCTTAGTGACAGGGGGCCCTGAGACCCAGTACTTC
TRBJ2-3	-	TRBV10-1	-	CASSGPGWKGDTQYF	TGCGCCAGCAGTGGCCCAGGCTGGAAGGGAGATACGCAGTATTTT
TRBJ2-7	TRBD2	TRBV27	-	CATLGGSGRPYEQYF	TGTGCCACCCTGGGGGGCAGCGGGAGGCCCTACGAGCAGTACTTC
TRBJ1-1	-	TRBV28	-	CASSLVGGTEAFF	TGTGCCAGCAGTTTAGTGGGCGGCACTGAAGCTTTCTTT
TRBJ2-1	-	TRBV25-1	-	CASSEPPPGKEQFF	TGTGCCAGCAGTGAACCCCCTCCGGGGAAGGAGCAGTTCTTC
TRBJ2-3	TRBD2	TRBV28	-	CASSSGLAGVVTDTQYF	TGTGCCAGCAGTTCCGGCCTAGCGGGAGTCGTCACAGATACGCAGTATTTT
TRBJ1-2	-	TRBV30	-	CAWSVQGSYGYTF	TGTGCCTGGAGTGTCCAGGGTTCATATGGCTACACCTTC
TRBJ2-7	TRBD2	TRBV28	-	CASRLAGPYEQYF	TGTGCCAGCAGACTAGCGGGGCCCTACGAGCAGTACTTC
TRBJ2-1	-	TRBV7-2	-	CASSLSALGSVNEQFF	TGTGCCAGCAGCTTGAGTGCGCTAGGGTCTGTCAATGAGCAGTTCTTC
TRBJ2-6	-	TRBV29-1	few	CSVVAGANVLTF	TGCAGCGTTGTTGCTGGGGCCAACGTCCTGACTTTC
TRBJ1-2	-	TRBV2	-	CASNQNGPGGYTF	TGTGCCAGCAATCAGAACGGGCCCGGTGGCTACACCTTC
TRBJ1-1	TRBD1	TRBV7-9	-	CASSLTGDPTEAFF	TGTGCCAGCAGCTTAACAGGGGATCCCACTGAAGCTTTCTTT
TRBJ1-2	TRBD1	TRBV28	-	CASSSKTGANYGYTF	TGTGCCAGCAGTTCAAAGACAGGGGCTAACTATGGCTACACCTTC
TRBJ2-5	-	TRBV7-8	-	CASSSGPQETQYF	TGTGCCAGCAGCTCCGGGCCTCAAGAGACCCAGTACTTC
TRBJ2-2	-	TRBV7-3	-	CASSLLGRAGELFF	TGTGCCAGCAGCCTCTTAGGCAGGGCCGGGGAGCTGTTTTTT